The entry below gives a single TCR beta chain sequence along with its context. This sample stems from a study of CDR3 diversity in severe acne. Trimming took 2 bases from V and 0 from J, leaving 11 bases between them. The length of the CDR3 is 16 residues. The germline V gene has CDR1 MGHDK and CDR2 SYGVNS. TCRdb reprocessed the PCR reads with MiXCR, giving one entry per CDR3 protein. The data show about 85,000 distinct CDR3 sequences, 48% seen once. The origin of this receptor is a male donor in good health, serving as a control. The chain joins TRBV25-1 to TRBJ1-5; a possible D gene is TRBD1 (5 bases). The sequencing input was blood. CDR3 DNA: TGTGCCAGCAGTGAACAGGGTGGTAATAGCAATCAGCCCCAGCATTTT. Its translation: CASSEQGGNSNQPQHF.